These 22 T cell receptor beta chains came from one sample sequenced in a study of blood T cell repertoires in COVID-19. Produced via immunoSEQ multiplex PCR; TCRdb's table is partial and in-frame only. The profile shows 150,000 to 200,000 clones, around 85% of them singletons. Specimen: peripheral blood. The receptors were sampled from a woman aged 60 to 75 with acute or convalescent COVID-19.

This chain joins TRBV19 and TRBJ1-5, with D perhaps TRBD1 (6 bases). This CDR3 has 15 amino acids. Germline loops: CDR1 LNHDA, CDR2 SQIVND (reference sequence). Trimming left V 6 bases short and J 1 base short, with 13 bases between. The chain's CDR3 is CASRMTGGSNQPQHF. In DNA, the CDR3 is TGTGCCAGTAGAATGACAGGTGGAAGCAATCAGCCCCAGCATTTT.

This chain joins TRBV5-1 and TRBJ2-2; the D gene is possibly TRBD1 (6 bases). The CDR3 is 15 residues long. Germline V gene sequence: CDR1 SGHRS, CDR2 YFSETQ. Trimming removed 0 bases from V and 4 bases from J, with 10 bases in between. CDR3 sequence (DNA): TGCGCCAGCAGCTTGGTGGGGGCCCCCACCGGGGAGCTGTTTTTT. Amino acid sequence: CASSLVGAPTGELFF.

V gene TRBV15 combines with J gene TRBJ2-7, with TRBD2 identical over 8 bases. The CDR3 contains 16 residues. CDR1 LNHNV and CDR2 YYDKDF come from the germline V gene (reference sequence). The J segment lost 3 bases and the V segment lost 0 bases, leaving 7 bases of the junction unmatched. The DNA for the CDR3 is TGTGCCACCAGCAGAGATCGGGGTAGCGGGAACTACGAGCAGTACTTC. Amino acid sequence: CATSRDRGSGNYEQYF.

V usage is TRBV29-1 and J usage is TRBJ2-2; the D gene is possibly TRBD1 (5 bases). V lost 7 bases to trimming and J lost 2 bases, with 8 bases between them. The V gene's germline CDR1 is SQVTM and CDR2 ANQGSEA. The CDR3 is 12 amino acids. The CDR3 is CSARANTGELFF. CDR3 nucleotide sequence: TGCAGCGCCAGGGCCAACACCGGGGAGCTGTTTTTT.

V and J are TRBV6-5 and TRBJ2-7, with 8 bases lining up with TRBD2. The CDR3 totals 14 residues. V was pared by 8 bases and J by 3 bases, with 9 bases of the junction left unmatched. CDR1 and CDR2 from the germline V gene are MNHEY and SVGAGI. The CDR3 region has the DNA TGTGCCAGCCTGCCCGGCGGGGGGAACTACGAGCAGTACGTC. It codes for CASLPGGGNYEQYV.

The rearrangement joins TRBV3-1 (or the pseudogene TRBV3-2) to TRBJ2-7; 12 positions agree with TRBD2. V gave up 6 bases and J gave up 1 base; unmatched junction bases: 10. The germline V gene encodes CDR1 LGHDT and CDR2 YNNKEL (reference sequence). This CDR3 comprises 17 residues. The CDR3 DNA reads TGTGCCAGCAGAGCGGCCCCCGGGACTAGCGGGTCCTACGAGCAGTACTTC. Its protein product is CASRAAPGTSGSYEQYF.

This chain uses TRBV19 with TRBJ1-4; 9 bases are a match to TRBD1. Germline loops: CDR1 LNHDA, CDR2 SQIVND (reference sequence). V dropped 6 bases and J dropped 8; count of bases not matched to a gene: 10. This CDR3 is built from 15 residues. CDR3 sequence: CASSPPGQGGEKLFF. The CDR3 bases are TGTGCCAGTAGCCCACCGGGACAGGGTGGAGAAAAACTGTTTTTT.

This sequence joins TRBV10-3 and TRBJ1-1; 8 nucleotides line up with TRBD1. Germline V gives CDR1 ENHRY, CDR2 SYGVKD. V dropped 2 bases and J dropped 1; count of bases not matched to a gene: 3. This CDR3 contains 15 residues. The CDR3: CAISEGQGANTEAFF. The CDR3 DNA reads TGTGCCATCAGTGAGGGACAGGGTGCGAACACTGAAGCTTTCTTT.

The rearrangement uses TRBV2 and TRBJ1-5, with 11 positions matching TRBD1. The V gene's germline CDR1 is SNHLY and CDR2 FYNNEI. V lost 7 bases to trimming and J lost 1 base; unmatched junction nucleotides: 3. This CDR3 contains 15 residues. The CDR3 bases are TGTGCCAGCAAAGGGGACAGGGGGAGCAATCAGCCCCAGCATTTT. This encodes CASKGDRGSNQPQHF.

Concerning this clone: Other DNA sequences in this sample translate to the same CDR3. The chain is built from TRBV5-1 and TRBJ2-5; D perhaps matches TRBD1 (8 bases). Germline CDR1 reads SGHRS; CDR2 reads YFSETQ. V gave up 2 bases and J gave up 5 bases, with 13 bases separating them. The CDR3 length is 14 residues. As DNA, the CDR3 is TGCGCCAGCAGCTTAGGACAGGGAGGGGAGACCCAGTACTTC. It encodes CASSLGQGGETQYF.

The chain is built from TRBV5-1 and TRBJ2-2; the D gene is possibly TRBD1 (6 bases). Trimming took 0 bases from V and 3 from J, leaving 6 bases between them. This CDR3 has 14 amino acids. In germline, CDR1 is SGHRS, CDR2 YFSETQ. CDR3 bases: TGCGCCAGCAGCTTGGCAGGGGACACCGGGGAGCTGTTTTTT. Its translation: CASSLAGDTGELFF.

CDR3 coding DNA: TGTGCCTGCGGGGCAGCAATGAACACTGAAGCTTTCTTT. This translates into CACGAAMNTEAFF. V and J are TRBV6-5 and TRBJ1-1, with D tentatively TRBD1 (5 bases). Per the germline V gene, CDR1 is MNHEY and CDR2 is SVGAGI. The CDR3 loop spans 13 amino acids. V gave up 11 bases and J gave up 0 bases, with 13 bases separating them.

The chain carries TRBV9 and TRBJ2-1; weak D call: TRBD1 (5 bases). The CDR3 has 13 residues. V gave up 0 bases and J gave up 8 bases, with 9 bases separating them. The germline gives CDR1 SGDLS, CDR2 YYNGEE. The CDR3 DNA reads as TGTGCCAGCAGCGTAGCTGTGGGGCATGAGCAGTTCTTC. It yields the protein CASSVAVGHEQFF.

The rearrangement links TRBV9 to TRBJ2-3; D gene ambiguous. The ends were cut back, 2 bases at V and 0 bases at J, with 7 bases in the middle. The CDR3 spans 14 residues. From germline, CDR1 is SGDLS and CDR2 YYNGEE. The CDR3: CASSVVGSTDTQYF. The CDR3, as DNA: TGTGCCAGCAGCGTCGTCGGGAGCACAGATACGCAGTATTTT.

This clone was found a few times. The gene calls are TRBV2 and TRBJ2-7; perhaps TRBD2 as D (5 bases). Germline CDR1 reads SNHLY; CDR2 reads FYNNEI. The CDR3 is 12 amino acids. V lost 6 bases and J lost 4, with 10 bases in between. The chain's CDR3 is CASRDLAYEQYF. DNA of the CDR3: TGTGCCAGCAGGGATCTAGCTTACGAGCAGTACTTC.

The J gene is TRBJ1-5, the V gene TRBV5-1; D is possibly TRBD1 (5 bases). The CDR3 consists of 15 residues. Trimming took 7 bases from V and 3 from J, leaving 17 bases between them. Per the germline V gene, CDR1 is SGHRS and CDR2 is YFSETQ. CDR3 in DNA: TGCGCCAGCGGATCCATCGACAGATTCAATCAGCCCCAGCATTTT. Amino acid sequence: CASGSIDRFNQPQHF.

The chain couples TRBV18 to TRBJ1-1; 8 nucleotides line up with TRBD1. With V trimmed by 11 bases and J by 8 bases, 16 bases remained unmatched. Per germline, CDR1 KGHSH and CDR2 LQKENI. The CDR3 has 14 amino acids. CDR3 region: CASQPLPRTGEAFF. The DNA for the CDR3 is TGTGCCTCACAACCTTTACCGAGGACAGGGGAAGCTTTCTTT.

The chain links TRBV6-5 to TRBJ2-3; 8 bases agree with TRBD2. Per the germline V gene, CDR1 is MNHEY and CDR2 is SVGAGI. The CDR3 extends over 14 amino acids. The V gene end was trimmed by 9 bases and the J gene end by 8 bases; junction bases not matched to a gene: 13. CDR3 loop: CASPAGTRVGTQYF. For the CDR3, the DNA is TGTGCCAGTCCCGCCGGGACTAGGGTGGGTACGCAGTATTTT.

The V and J genes are TRBV5-1 and TRBJ2-7; 7 positions agree with TRBD2. The length of the CDR3 is 15 residues. V shed 2 bases and J 4 bases; nucleotides not matched to a gene: 9. Looked up from germline, CDR1 is SGHRS and CDR2 is YFSETQ. The CDR3 coding sequence is TGCGCCAGCAGCTTAGCGACTAGCTTGATTTACGAGCAGTACTTC. This sequence encodes CASSLATSLIYEQYF.

The chain joins TRBV29-1 to TRBJ2-3; 15 bases map to TRBD2. V lost 4 bases, J lost 4 bases, and 15 bases stayed unmatched. CDR3 length: 19 residues. Germline loops: CDR1 SQVTM, CDR2 ANQGSEA. The CDR3 sequence: CSVAGDFPGLAGGPDTQYF. The CDR3 bases are TGCAGCGTTGCCGGGGATTTCCCAGGACTAGCGGGAGGGCCAGATACGCAGTATTTT.

The V and J genes are TRBV30 and TRBJ2-1; D unclear. V was trimmed by 0 bases and J by 8 bases, leaving 8 bases between them. The CDR3 has 12 residues. CDR1 is GTSNPN and CDR2 is SVGIG in the germline V gene (reference sequence). The CDR3 DNA reads as TGTGCCTGGAGTGTTAGTTGGTATGAGCAGTTCTTC. Protein sequence: CAWSVSWYEQFF.

V and J are TRBV27 and TRBJ2-1, with D possibly matching TRBD2 (5 bases). Trimming pared 3 bases from V and 6 bases from J, leaving 15 bases between. The CDR3 is 15 amino acids. CDR1 MNHEY and CDR2 SMNVEV come from the germline V gene (reference sequence). The CDR3 reads CASSFIGAAGNEQFF. The CDR3 nucleotides read TGTGCCAGCAGTTTTATAGGTGCGGCGGGCAATGAGCAGTTCTTC.